What follows are 7 T cell receptor beta chains derived from one specimen sequenced in a study of T cells in Graves' hyperthyroidism and ophthalmopathy. RNA transcripts gave rise to amplified TCR beta CDR3 regions. TCR CDR3 underwent first-round RT-PCR with the HTBI primer set. TCRdb redid the calling of the multiplex PCR reads with MiXCR, one entry per CDR3 protein. This repertoire shows around 620,000 distinct CDR3 sequences, over 12% found once; its top ten account for roughly 6.9%. The sequencing input was blood. The source is a woman between 18 and 30 years old with Graves' ophthalmopathy.

The chain carries TRBV11-2 and TRBJ2-7; 7 bases are a match to TRBD1. From germline, CDR1 is SGHAT and CDR2 FQNNGV. The CDR3 length is 15 residues. V trimming: 5 bases; J trimming: 1 base; junction bases outside the gene matches: 8. For the CDR3, the DNA is TGTGCCAGCAGCCACGGACAGGCCTTTTCCTACGAGCAGTACTTC. Translated: CASSHGQAFSYEQYF.

This chain joins TRBV20-1 and TRBJ2-3, with 10 bases that match TRBD2. The CDR3 spans 14 residues. From germline, CDR1 is DFQATT and CDR2 SNEGSKA (reference sequence). After removal of 2 bases from V and 4 bases from J, the junction contained 3 bases not matched to a gene. This CDR3 reads CSARLAGEADTQYF. CDR3 in DNA: TGCAGTGCTAGACTAGCGGGAGAAGCAGATACGCAGTATTTT.

This clonotype was counted many times. This rearrangement joins TRBV7-2 to TRBJ2-7, with D hard to call. Trimming removed 4 bases from V and 3 bases from J, with 10 bases in between. This CDR3 has 13 residues. CDR1 SGHTA and CDR2 FQGNSA come from the germline V gene. The chain's CDR3 is CASSSGGDYEQYF. The CDR3 DNA is TGTGCCAGCAGCTCCGGCGGAGACTACGAGCAGTACTTC.

Ten or more counts support this clonotype. The chain uses TRBV29-1 and TRBJ2-3; TRBD2 aligns across 12 bases. This CDR3 is 17 amino acids long. The germline CDR1 and CDR2 sequences are SQVTM and ANQGSEA. V was pared by 3 bases and J by 4 bases, with 11 bases of the junction left unmatched. CDR3 loop: CSVEGQTSGSPADTQYF. CDR3 DNA: TGCAGCGTTGAGGGTCAGACTAGCGGGAGCCCCGCAGATACGCAGTATTTT.

This clonotype has only a few counts. V usage is TRBV2 and J usage is TRBJ2-3; 10 bases are a match to TRBD1. The J segment lost 4 bases and the V segment lost 8 bases, leaving 3 bases of the junction unmatched. The CDR3 has 13 residues. Germline V lookup: CDR1 SNHLY, CDR2 FYNNEI. CDR3 protein: CASHGQGADTQYF. The CDR3 DNA reads as TGTGCCAGCCATGGACAGGGGGCAGATACGCAGTATTTT.

V is TRBV14 and J is TRBJ2-1; 9 nucleotides align to TRBD2. V lost 5 bases, J lost 7 bases, and 18 bases stayed unmatched. CDR3 length: 18 amino acids. CDR1 is SGHDN and CDR2 is FVKESK in the germline V gene. CDR3 sequence: CASSSLTGTSLLGNEQFF. Here the CDR3 DNA reads TGTGCCAGCAGCTCCTTAACCGGGACTAGCCTACTCGGGAATGAGCAGTTCTTC.

The chain carries TRBV24-1 and TRBJ2-3, with 12 nucleotides matching TRBD2. CDR1 and CDR2 from the germline V gene are KGHDR and SFDVKD. This CDR3 spans 16 amino acids. The ends lost 4 bases at V and 5 bases at J; junction bases unmatched: 6. In DNA form, the CDR3 reads TGTGCCACCAGTGACCCCCAGGGACTAGCGGGAGATACGCAGTATTTT. Translation: CATSDPQGLAGDTQYF.